This TCR beta chain appears in the sequencing data of a study of blood T cell repertoires in COVID-19. Study-wide background: Sources were T cells, B-cell-depleted T cells, or PBMCs; the material itself was cDNA or gDNA.

Clones were sequenced by immunoSEQ multiplex PCR, and TCRdb holds only the in-frame ones, with some missing. Found here are 200,000 to 250,000 clones, about 86% of them singletons; the top ten hold approximately 6.2%. Trimming removed 0 bases from V and 7 bases from J, with 16 bases in between. Germline assignment: CDR1 SGDLS and CDR2 YYNGEE. The CDR3 length is 15 residues. This clone appeared once. Sequenced input: peripheral blood. The gene calls are TRBV9 and TRBJ1-2; D may be TRBD1 (6 bases). The sequence came from a man in his sixties with acute or convalescent COVID-19. The CDR3: CASSVVQGQSGGYTF. CDR3 DNA sequence: TGTGCCAGCAGCGTAGTCCAGGGGCAGAGTGGTGGCTACACCTTC.